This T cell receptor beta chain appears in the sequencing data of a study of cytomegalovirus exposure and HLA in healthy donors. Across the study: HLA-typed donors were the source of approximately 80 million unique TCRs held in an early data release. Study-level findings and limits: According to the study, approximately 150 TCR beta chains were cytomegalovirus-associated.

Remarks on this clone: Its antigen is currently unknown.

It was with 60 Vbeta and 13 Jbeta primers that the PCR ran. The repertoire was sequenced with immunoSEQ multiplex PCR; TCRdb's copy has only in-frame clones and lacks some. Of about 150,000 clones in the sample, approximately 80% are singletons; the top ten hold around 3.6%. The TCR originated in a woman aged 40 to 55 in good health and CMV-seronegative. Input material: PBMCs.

CDR3 residues: CASSFSGQGTALGGDEQFF. CDR3 bases: TGTGCCAGCAGCTTCTCTGGACAGGGGACGGCCCTGGGGGGAGATGAGCAGTTCTTC. The rearrangement links TRBV13 to TRBJ2-1; 9 bases line up with TRBD1. This CDR3 is built from 19 residues. V lost 3 bases to trimming and J lost 8 bases; unmatched junction nucleotides: 20. Germline V gene sequence: CDR1 PRHDT, CDR2 FYEKMQ (reference sequence). Complete variable domain (other parts from reference TRBV13 and TRBJ2-1): AAGVIQSPRHLIKEKRETATLKCYPIPRHDTVYWYQQGPGQDPQFLISFYEKMQSDKGSIPDRFSAQQFSDYHSELNMSSLELGDSALYFCASSFSGQGTALGGDEQFFGPGTRLTVL.